Listed below are T cell receptor beta chains from one sample, sequenced in a study of CD8 T cells in ankylosing spondylitis. MiXCR, applied by TCRdb to the 5' RACE reads, yields one record per CDR3 protein. The sample includes 90,000 to 100,000 distinct CDR3 sequences, about 8.5% of them seen just once. Specimen: blood, either unsorted or a sorted T cell fraction (not recorded which). Receptors were obtained from a male donor with ankylosing spondylitis or in good health (not recorded which). The CDR3 runs from the conserved cysteine through the conserved F or W. The D gene is left open where the match is weak. For some rows the clone size is stated as once, few or many, or as a class when expanded; others skip it.

j_call,d_call,clone_size,v_call,cdr3_aa,cdr3_nt
TRBJ1-1,-,many,TRBV4-3,CASSLVTENTEAFF,TGCGCCAGCAGCCTTGTCACAGAGAACACTGAAGCTTTCTTT
TRBJ1-4,TRBD1,many,TRBV4-3,CASSQQGADEKLFF,TGCGCCAGCAGCCAACAGGGGGCGGATGAAAAACTGTTTTTT
TRBJ1-4,TRBD1,many,TRBV7-8,CASSVDPGTGDEKLFF,TGTGCCAGCAGCGTGGACCCCGGGACAGGGGATGAAAAACTGTTTTTT
TRBJ2-7,-,-,TRBV20-1,CSASQGTYEQYF,TGCAGTGCTAGCCAGGGAACCTACGAGCAGTACTTC
TRBJ2-1,-,many,TRBV29-1,CSVFPTSGSYNEQFF,TGCAGCGTTTTCCCGACCTCAGGATCCTACAATGAGCAGTTCTTC
TRBJ2-5,TRBD1,medium-sized,TRBV4-3,CASSQDTGGTETQYF,TGCGCCAGCAGCCAAGATACAGGGGGCACAGAGACCCAGTACTTC
TRBJ2-7,TRBD1,many,TRBV6-4,CASPRTGGVYEQYF,TGTGCCAGTCCGAGGACAGGGGGCGTCTACGAGCAGTACTTC
TRBJ2-3,-,many,TRBV12-3/TRBV12-4,CASSSGTTDTQYF,TGTGCCAGCAGTTCCGGAACCACAGATACGCAGTATTTT
TRBJ2-1,-,many,TRBV4-3,CASSHVYSGYNEQFF,TGCGCCAGCAGCCATGTCTATAGCGGCTACAATGAGCAGTTCTTC
TRBJ2-5,TRBD1,many,TRBV20-1,CSASDRGETQYF,TGCAGTGCTAGCGACAGGGGGGAGACCCAGTACTTC
TRBJ2-2,TRBD2,-,TRBV7-2,CASSGTSGRRTGELFF,TGTGCCAGCAGCGGGACTAGCGGGAGGAGAACCGGGGAGCTGTTTTTT
TRBJ2-7,-,many,TRBV6-5,CASSYGLDSSYEQYF,TGTGCCAGCAGTTACGGACTGGACAGCTCCTACGAGCAGTACTTC
TRBJ2-3,TRBD2,many,TRBV12-3/TRBV12-4,CASSFGGVTDTQYF,TGTGCCAGCAGTTTCGGGGGGGTCACAGATACGCAGTATTTT
TRBJ2-7,-,many,TRBV7-2,CASSTTGLGEQYF,TGTGCCAGCAGCACAACAGGGCTGGGCGAGCAGTACTTC
TRBJ2-7,TRBD2,many,TRBV20-1,CSVGTSGSYEQYF,TGCAGTGTTGGGACTAGCGGCTCCTACGAGCAGTACTTC
TRBJ2-1,-,many,TRBV20-1,CSASRAPNNEQFF,TGCAGTGCTAGCAGGGCCCCAAACAATGAGCAGTTCTTC
TRBJ2-1,-,few,TRBV12-3/TRBV12-4,CASSLGRGNEQFF,TGTGCCAGCAGTTTAGGTAGGGGGAATGAGCAGTTCTTC
TRBJ2-2,-,many,TRBV5-1,CASSLQGLGTGELFF,TGCGCCAGCAGCTTACAGGGCCTCGGCACCGGGGAGCTGTTTTTT
TRBJ2-2,-,many,TRBV6-5,CASSYSPRNTGELFF,TGTGCCAGCAGTTACTCCCCCAGAAACACCGGGGAGCTGTTTTTT
TRBJ2-7,-,many,TRBV5-6,CASSQIHTTNDEQYF,TGTGCCAGCAGCCAAATACACACCACTAACGACGAGCAGTACTTC
TRBJ1-2,TRBD1,few,TRBV7-8,CASSPTDRASYGYTF,TGTGCCAGCAGCCCAACTGACAGGGCCTCCTATGGCTACACCTTC
TRBJ2-7,TRBD2,many,TRBV4-2,CASSQEFAGGPYEQYF,TGTGCCAGCAGCCAAGAATTCGCGGGAGGGCCCTACGAGCAGTACTTC
TRBJ1-2,TRBD1,few,TRBV10-3,CATAGQDYGYTF,TGTGCCACCGCCGGACAGGACTATGGCTACACCTTC
TRBJ2-3,TRBD2,many,TRBV20-1,CSASSPRLAGSTDTQYF,TGCAGTGCTAGTAGCCCCCGACTAGCGGGGAGCACAGATACGCAGTATTTT
TRBJ2-7,TRBD2,many,TRBV29-1,CSVEAEGGREYEQYF,TGCAGCGTTGAGGCCGAGGGCGGGAGGGAGTACGAGCAGTACTTC
TRBJ2-5,TRBD1,many,TRBV6-5,CASSYSYRGQETQYF,TGTGCCAGCAGTTACTCGTACAGGGGGCAAGAGACCCAGTACTTC
TRBJ2-3,-,-,TRBV7-8,CASSFPQPGTDTQYF,TGTGCCAGCAGCTTCCCCCAGCCCGGCACAGATACGCAGTATTTT
TRBJ2-2,TRBD1,many,TRBV12-3/TRBV12-4,CASSLADRAVGELFF,TGTGCCAGCAGTTTAGCCGACAGGGCTGTAGGGGAGCTGTTTTTT
TRBJ1-1,TRBD1,many,TRBV6-1,CASSLRTGGTEAFF,TGTGCCAGCAGCCTCCGGACAGGGGGCACTGAAGCTTTCTTT
TRBJ1-4,TRBD1,many,TRBV20-1,CSARDQGGGREKLFF,TGCAGTGCTAGGGATCAGGGGGGAGGGCGGGAAAAACTGTTTTTT
TRBJ2-1,TRBD2,-,TRBV20-1,CSASGLAVEQFF,TGCAGTGCTTCCGGACTAGCCGTTGAGCAGTTCTTC
TRBJ2-7,TRBD2,many,TRBV7-2,CASRQPGTNHYEQYF,TGTGCCAGCAGGCAACCCGGGACTAACCACTACGAGCAGTACTTC
TRBJ2-3,-,many,TRBV10-1,CASSERSSQADTQYF,TGCGCCAGCAGTGAGAGGTCCAGCCAGGCAGATACGCAGTATTTT
TRBJ2-3,-,many,TRBV7-2,CASSLAGTRDTDTQYF,TGTGCCAGCAGCTTAGCGGGCACGCGCGACACAGATACGCAGTATTTT
TRBJ2-2,-,few,TRBV6-2/TRBV6-3,CASSYSNGELFF,TGTGCCAGCAGTTACTCAAACGGGGAGCTGTTTTTT
TRBJ2-3,TRBD2,many,TRBV12-3/TRBV12-4,CASRTGTSENTQYF,TGTGCCAGCAGAACCGGGACTAGCGAGAATACGCAGTATTTT
TRBJ1-1,-,many,TRBV19,CASTERQGRTEAFF,TGTGCCAGTACCGAGAGACAAGGGAGGACTGAAGCTTTCTTT
TRBJ1-5,TRBD1,many,TRBV7-2,CASSERTGMFQHF,TGTGCCAGCAGCGAGCGGACAGGTATGTTCCAGCATTTT
TRBJ2-1,TRBD1,few,TRBV20-1,CSAIPGQLNEQFF,TGCAGTGCCATCCCGGGACAGCTCAATGAGCAGTTCTTC
TRBJ1-6,TRBD1,many,TRBV27,CASSPGQGYNSPLHF,TGTGCCAGCAGTCCGGGACAGGGATATAATTCACCCCTCCACTTT
TRBJ2-1,-,many,TRBV20-1,CSGVMGGRNEQFF,TGCAGTGGAGTTATGGGAGGAAGGAATGAGCAGTTCTTC
TRBJ2-7,-,many,TRBV11-2,CASSLAAAVSLTYEQYF,TGTGCCAGCAGCTTAGCCGCGGCTGTTAGTCTGACCTACGAGCAGTACTTC
TRBJ2-2,-,many,TRBV6-2/TRBV6-3,CASSYSDQRAGGELFF,TGTGCCAGCAGTTACTCGGATCAGCGGGCTGGCGGGGAGCTGTTTTTT
TRBJ2-1,TRBD1,many,TRBV20-1,CSADRGVTNEQFF,TGCAGTGCTGACAGGGGGGTTACCAATGAGCAGTTCTTC
TRBJ2-1,TRBD2,many,TRBV5-1,CASNLYAGGNEQFF,TGCGCCAGCAACCTTTACGCGGGAGGGAATGAGCAGTTCTTC
TRBJ2-1,-,many,TRBV9,CASSARTGGAIDEQFF,TGTGCCAGCAGCGCAAGAACAGGGGGGGCCATCGATGAGCAGTTCTTC
TRBJ2-5,-,many,TRBV5-1,CASSWSRTIQETQYF,TGCGCCAGCAGCTGGTCTCGGACGATACAAGAGACCCAGTACTTC
TRBJ1-5,-,many,TRBV7-8,CASSLVRDIQPQHF,TGTGCCAGCAGCTTAGTCCGGGACATCCAGCCCCAGCATTTT
TRBJ2-7,-,few,TRBV6-5,CASSYSRRAYYEQYF,TGTGCCAGCAGTTACTCGAGACGGGCCTACTACGAGCAGTACTTC
TRBJ1-3,-,many,TRBV7-6,CASSPRDREPGNTIYF,TGTGCCAGCAGCCCCCGCGACCGGGAACCCGGAAACACCATATATTTT
TRBJ2-3,TRBD2,many,TRBV9,CASSAQGSGRNTDTQYF,TGTGCCAGCAGCGCCCAGGGGAGCGGGAGAAACACAGATACGCAGTATTTT
TRBJ2-3,-,many,TRBV10-3,CAISDGLSDTQYF,TGTGCCATCAGTGATGGGCTGTCAGATACGCAGTATTTT
TRBJ2-5,-,many,TRBV7-2,CASSPWGGGETQYF,TGTGCCAGCAGCCCCTGGGGGGGCGGAGAGACCCAGTACTTC
TRBJ2-2,-,many,TRBV15,CATSRDSRTGELFF,TGTGCCACCAGCAGAGATTCAAGAACCGGGGAGCTGTTTTTT
TRBJ2-7,TRBD2,-,TRBV7-2,CASSLAASSGSYEQYF,TGTGCCAGCAGCTTAGCGGCTTCTAGCGGGAGCTACGAGCAGTACTTC
TRBJ1-6,-,-,TRBV10-3,CATAPGQINSPLHF,TGTGCCACGGCGCCCGGACAGATTAATTCACCCCTCCACTTT
TRBJ1-2,-,many,TRBV29-1,CSVVAVTNYGYTF,TGCAGCGTTGTGGCAGTTACTAACTATGGCTACACCTTC
TRBJ2-7,-,many,TRBV9,CASSLHRGGQGEQYF,TGTGCCAGCAGCCTCCACCGGGGGGGACAGGGCGAGCAGTACTTC
TRBJ2-3,TRBD2,many,TRBV7-2,CASSQTSGRDTQYF,TGTGCCAGCAGCCAGACTAGCGGGAGGGATACGCAGTATTTT